The 5 T cell receptor beta chains below all came from one sample that was sequenced in a study of T cell responses to AZD1222 COVID-19 vaccine. Measured with immunoSEQ multiplex PCR; TCRdb has only the in-frame clones, and not every one. The sample has about 170,000 clones; roughly 93% are singletons. The sample was peripheral blood, taken on day 0 of AZD1222 vaccination. These receptors were taken from an adult in good health.

This chain joins TRBV11-3 and TRBJ2-7, with D possibly being TRBD1 or TRBD2 (6 bases each). This CDR3 is built from 15 residues. V shed 0 bases and J shed 1 base, with 10 bases lying between them. Germline V gene sequence: CDR1 SGHNT, CDR2 YENEEA. The CDR3 nucleotides are TGTGCCAGCAGCTTAGAACGGGGGCCTTCCTACGAGCAGTACTTC. This gives the protein CASSLERGPSYEQYF.

V and J are TRBV19 and TRBJ2-1, with D possibly matching TRBD1 (5 bases). Looked up from germline, CDR1 is LNHDA and CDR2 is SQIVND (reference sequence). Trimming removed 7 bases at V and 8 bases at J, with 9 bases between. CDR3 length: 11 amino acids. The DNA for the CDR3 is TGTGCCAGTACCCAGGGCGATGAGCAGTTCTTC. It encodes CASTQGDEQFF.

The genes are TRBV4-2 and TRBJ1-4; the D gene is possibly TRBD1 (5 bases). Looked up from germline, CDR1 is LGHNA and CDR2 is YNFKEQ. The CDR3 is 15 amino acids. Between the trimmed V and J ends, which lost 0 bases and 8 bases, there was a span of 13 bases. CDR3 nucleotide sequence: TGTGCCAGCAGCCAAGACTTGACAGTGTTCGAAAAACTGTTTTTT. Its protein product is CASSQDLTVFEKLFF.

The chain is built from TRBV5-4 and TRBJ2-1; TRBD2 aligns across 10 bases. The CDR3 covers 15 residues. Germline V lookup: CDR1 SGHNT, CDR2 YYREEE (reference sequence). The ends lost 1 base at V and 7 bases at J; junction bases unmatched: 5. CDR3 residues: CASSLQRGGSNEQFF. Here the CDR3 DNA reads TGTGCCAGCAGCTTGCAGCGGGGGGGCTCAAATGAGCAGTTCTTC.

V usage is TRBV6-5 and J usage is TRBJ2-1; tentative D call: TRBD1 (6 bases). Trimming removed 0 bases at V and 5 bases at J, with 14 bases between. Germline loops: CDR1 MNHEY, CDR2 SVGAGI. The CDR3 contains 16 residues. The CDR3 DNA reads TGTGCCAGCAGTTACTCTGGGGGACATTATGACAATGAGCAGTTCTTC. This gives the protein CASSYSGGHYDNEQFF.